The T cell receptor beta chain under discussion was sequenced for a study of response to subunit inactivated influenza vaccine. Study-level results: T cells newly recruited by each seasonal influenza vaccination are few, the authors suggested.

TCRdb reprocessed the RT-PCR reads with MiXCR, giving one entry per CDR3 protein. There are about 780,000 distinct CDR3 sequences in the sample; about 18% occur only once, and about a tenth lies in the top ten. This clonotype was observed a handful of times. Its specificity is not known. Germline V lookup: CDR1 SEHNR, CDR2 FQNEAQ (reference sequence). The CDR3 loop spans 16 amino acids. V lost 1 base, J lost 7 bases, and 19 bases lay in between. The specimen comprised PBMCs from blood, sampled more than 4 days after vaccination. This clonotype was obtained from a man aged 50 to 60 who received an inactivated influenza vaccine. The J gene is TRBJ1-2, the V gene TRBV7-9; D is unclear. The CDR3 spells CASSLGLEMGSGGYTF. The CDR3, as DNA: TGTGCCAGCAGCTTAGGCCTGGAGATGGGAAGTGGTGGCTACACCTTC.